Listed below are T cell receptor beta chains from one sample, sequenced in a study of blood T cell repertoires in COVID-19. Produced via immunoSEQ multiplex PCR; TCRdb's table is partial and in-frame only. The data contain roughly 62,000 clones, roughly 87% of them seen just once; the ten biggest clones take up roughly a tenth. What was sequenced was peripheral blood. These receptors originate from a human donor with acute or convalescent COVID-19. The donor label of this sample is uncertain. Both conserved end residues are part of each CDR3. The order of the fields is CDR3 protein, CDR3 DNA, D gene, V gene, J gene, clone size. D genes are given only for firm matches. Expanded clones get a size class; other rows say once, few or many, or leave the size out.

CDR3 protein: CASTLRRTGESPLHF
CDR3 DNA: TGTGCCAGCACCTTACGTCGGACAGGGGAATCACCCCTCCACTTT
D gene: TRBD1
V gene: TRBV6-6
J gene: TRBJ1-6
clone size: NA

CDR3 protein: CATSEPKTGANEKLFF
CDR3 DNA: TGTGCCACCAGCGAGCCGAAGACAGGGGCGAATGAAAAACTGTTTTTT
D gene: TRBD1
V gene: TRBV15
J gene: TRBJ1-4
clone size: NA

CDR3 protein: CASQIQGAPGNTIYF
CDR3 DNA: TGTGCCAGCCAAATACAGGGGGCTCCTGGAAACACCATATATTTT
D gene: TRBD1
V gene: TRBV2
J gene: TRBJ1-3
clone size: NA

CDR3 protein: CASRGRTGLNTEAFF
CDR3 DNA: TGTGCCAGCAGGGGCCGGACAGGATTGAACACTGAAGCTTTCTTT
D gene: TRBD1
V gene: TRBV28
J gene: TRBJ1-1
clone size: once

CDR3 protein: CASSIGTGEETQYF
CDR3 DNA: TGTGCCAGTAGTATAGGGACAGGCGAAGAGACCCAGTACTTC
D gene: TRBD1
V gene: TRBV19
J gene: TRBJ2-5
clone size: NA

CDR3 protein: CASSMGALASTDTQYF
CDR3 DNA: TGTGCCAGCAGCATGGGAGCGCTTGCTAGCACAGATACGCAGTATTTT
D gene: NA
V gene: TRBV9
J gene: TRBJ2-3
clone size: NA

CDR3 protein: CAIRAAGGFDEQFF
CDR3 DNA: TGTGCCATCAGAGCGGCGGGAGGGTTCGATGAGCAGTTCTTC
D gene: TRBD2
V gene: TRBV10-3
J gene: TRBJ2-1
clone size: once

CDR3 protein: CAARGLRGSNQPQHF
CDR3 DNA: TGTGCCGCAAGGGGGCTCCGGGGGAGCAATCAGCCCCAGCATTTT
D gene: TRBD1
V gene: TRBV19
J gene: TRBJ1-5
clone size: once

CDR3 protein: CAISEPGTGVHGYTF
CDR3 DNA: TGTGCCATCAGTGAGCCAGGGACAGGGGTACATGGCTACACCTTC
D gene: TRBD1
V gene: TRBV10-3
J gene: TRBJ1-2
clone size: NA

CDR3 protein: CASSLEGHGTEAFF
CDR3 DNA: TGTGCCAGCAGCTTGGAGGGACACGGCACTGAAGCTTTCTTT
D gene: NA
V gene: TRBV5-8
J gene: TRBJ1-1
clone size: NA

CDR3 protein: CASSLVRQAPNEAFF
CDR3 DNA: TGTGCCAGCAGCTTAGTGAGACAGGCTCCCAATGAAGCTTTCTTT
D gene: NA
V gene: TRBV7-2
J gene: TRBJ1-1
clone size: NA

CDR3 protein: CATSRVKTNPGYTF
CDR3 DNA: TGTGCCACCAGCAGAGTTAAGACTAATCCGGGCTACACCTTC
D gene: NA
V gene: TRBV15
J gene: TRBJ1-2
clone size: NA

CDR3 protein: CASSLVAGGYYEQYF
CDR3 DNA: TGCGCCAGCAGCTTGGTAGCGGGAGGGTACTACGAGCAGTACTTC
D gene: TRBD2
V gene: TRBV5-1
J gene: TRBJ2-7
clone size: few

CDR3 protein: CAGDRATGRTEAFF
CDR3 DNA: TGTGCCGGAGATAGGGCGACAGGGAGAACTGAAGCTTTCTTT
D gene: TRBD1
V gene: TRBV7-9
J gene: TRBJ1-1
clone size: NA

CDR3 protein: CASSVLTQGYTF
CDR3 DNA: TGTGCCAGCAGCGTTCTCACCCAGGGCTACACCTTC
D gene: NA
V gene: TRBV9
J gene: TRBJ1-2
clone size: NA

CDR3 protein: CARADSGANVLTF
CDR3 DNA: TGTGCCAGGGCCGACTCTGGGGCCAACGTCCTGACTTTC
D gene: NA
V gene: TRBV2
J gene: TRBJ2-6
clone size: NA

CDR3 protein: CASSPGDPGSQPQHF
CDR3 DNA: TGTGCCAGCAGTCCAGGGGACCCGGGCAGTCAGCCCCAGCATTTT
D gene: NA
V gene: TRBV28
J gene: TRBJ1-5
clone size: NA

CDR3 protein: CARKRGLEDEKLFF
CDR3 DNA: TGTGCCAGGAAGAGGGGGCTCGAGGATGAAAAACTGTTTTTT
D gene: TRBD1
V gene: TRBV2
J gene: TRBJ1-4
clone size: once

CDR3 protein: CASGIGQNTDTQYF
CDR3 DNA: TGTGCCAGCGGCATAGGACAGAACACAGATACGCAGTATTTT
D gene: NA
V gene: TRBV27
J gene: TRBJ2-3
clone size: NA

CDR3 protein: CAWSFPRGTVYGYTF
CDR3 DNA: TGTGCCTGGAGTTTCCCCCGGGGGACGGTCTATGGCTACACCTTC
D gene: NA
V gene: TRBV30
J gene: TRBJ1-2
clone size: NA

CDR3 protein: CASSFRGVDGNTIYF
CDR3 DNA: TGTGCCAGCAGTTTTCGGGGGGTCGATGGAAACACCATATATTTT
D gene: NA
V gene: TRBV28
J gene: TRBJ1-3
clone size: NA

CDR3 protein: CASSRDVTGGNSPLHF
CDR3 DNA: TGTGCCAGCAGCCGTGACGTCACAGGGGGCAATTCACCCCTCCACTTT
D gene: TRBD1
V gene: TRBV5-5
J gene: TRBJ1-6
clone size: NA

CDR3 protein: CATSRRTGVYEQYF
CDR3 DNA: TGTGCCACCAGCAGAAGGACAGGGGTCTACGAGCAGTACTTC
D gene: TRBD1
V gene: TRBV15
J gene: TRBJ2-7
clone size: NA